The 5 T cell receptor beta chains below all came from one sample that was sequenced in a study of cytomegalovirus exposure and HLA in healthy donors. The PCR made use of 60 Vbeta and 13 Jbeta primers. Sequenced by immunoSEQ multiplex PCR; TCRdb stores in-frame clones only, minus some. This sample has over 150,000 clones; around four fifths occur once, and the top ten carry about 13%. Specimen: PBMCs. These receptors all come from a woman aged 45-60 years in good health and CMV-seropositive.

This clone was detected only once. The chain joins TRBV14 to TRBJ2-7, with 9 bases aligning to TRBD2. Germline trimming cut 4 bases from V and 0 bases from J; bases unmatched to any gene: 7. The germline gives CDR1 SGHDN, CDR2 FVKESK. This CDR3 contains 16 residues. The CDR3 coding sequence is TGTGCCAGCAGCCCCCTGCTAGCGGGGACCTCCTACGAGCAGTACTTC. Protein: CASSPLLAGTSYEQYF.

The V gene is TRBV4-2, the J gene TRBJ2-7; TRBD2 agrees at 8 bases. The CDR3 extends over 16 amino acids. The V and J ends lost 4 bases and 4 bases, in that order; junction bases with no gene match: 12. CDR1 is LGHNA and CDR2 is YNFKEQ in the germline V gene. The DNA of the CDR3 is TGTGCCAGCAGCCCGATGGGGGAGCGGGGGTCGTACGAGCAGTACTTC. It encodes CASSPMGERGSYEQYF.

The chain has TRBV5-8 and TRBJ1-1, with unresolved D. V lost 5 bases and J 0 bases, leaving 11 bases between the germline ends. From germline, CDR1 is SGHTS and CDR2 YDEGEE. The CDR3 sequence is 14 residues long. CDR3 protein: CASRVRLLNTEAFF. CDR3 bases: TGTGCCAGCAGGGTAAGACTACTGAACACTGAAGCTTTCTTT. The full variable domain, rest sourced from reference TRBV5-8 and TRBJ1-1, is EAGVTQSPTHLIKTRGQQATLRCSPISGHTSVYWYQQALGLGLQFLLWYDEGEERNRGNFPPRFSGRQFPNYSSELNVNALELEDSALYLCASRVRLLNTEAFFGQGTRLTVV.

This clone was detected only a few times. CDR3 DNA: TGTGCCAGCAGTCTCGACAGGGTTAACACTGAAGCTTTCTTT. It encodes CASSLDRVNTEAFF. V usage is TRBV13 and J usage is TRBJ1-1, with 7 bases aligning to TRBD1. V shed 6 bases, J shed 2 bases, and the junction held 6 bases outside the gene matches. The CDR3 covers 14 residues. Germline CDR1 is PRHDT and CDR2 is FYEKMQ (reference sequence).

This chain joins TRBV14 and TRBJ1-6; unclear D gene. CDR1 is SGHDN and CDR2 is FVKESK in the germline V gene. The CDR3 contains 15 residues. Trimming removed 1 base at V and 4 bases at J, with 8 bases between. In DNA, the CDR3 is TGTGCCAGCAGCCAAGGGCTCTTTTATAATTCACCCCTCCACTTT. Translating it yields CASSQGLFYNSPLHF.